These T cell receptor beta chains were read from a single sample in a study of T cell responses to AZD1222 COVID-19 vaccine. The protocol was immunoSEQ multiplex PCR, while the TCRdb copy is restricted to in-frame clones and leaves out a portion. The sample shows around 120,000 clones, around nine tenths of them seen only once. The sample consisted of peripheral blood, taken 28 days after the second AZD1222 dose. The receptors shown here come from an adult who received the AZD1222 COVID-19 vaccine. Both conserved end residues are part of each CDR3. Fields, in order: D gene, V gene, CDR3 protein. A D gene is named only where the DNA matches it firmly.

d_gene: TRBD1
v_gene: TRBV5-8
CDR3aa: CASSSGQGWTEAFF

d_gene: -
v_gene: TRBV28
CDR3aa: CASLGGKETQYF

d_gene: -
v_gene: TRBV5-5
CDR3aa: CASSLGVDQPQHF

d_gene: TRBD1
v_gene: TRBV19
CDR3aa: CASTRWTGEGKLFF

d_gene: -
v_gene: TRBV6-2/TRBV6-3
CDR3aa: CASSYSSVGGYEQYF

d_gene: TRBD1
v_gene: TRBV24-1
CDR3aa: CATSAKTGTGKGTGELFF

d_gene: TRBD2
v_gene: TRBV11-2
CDR3aa: CASSLSFLAGRADNEQFF

d_gene: TRBD1
v_gene: TRBV7-3
CDR3aa: CASSFIGTGGPDTQYF

d_gene: -
v_gene: TRBV2
CDR3aa: CASSDNYGYTF

d_gene: -
v_gene: TRBV4-1
CDR3aa: CASSQDLRIYGYTF

d_gene: -
v_gene: TRBV9
CDR3aa: CASSVGADYGYTF

d_gene: -
v_gene: TRBV7-9
CDR3aa: CASSLDRTPTYEQYF

d_gene: -
v_gene: TRBV11-2
CDR3aa: CASSLEVGELFF

d_gene: -
v_gene: TRBV6-5
CDR3aa: CASSYSMGGTNEKLFF

d_gene: TRBD1
v_gene: TRBV5-6
CDR3aa: CASSWDRGNYGYTF

d_gene: -
v_gene: TRBV11-2
CDR3aa: CASSPTVFYSYEQYF

d_gene: -
v_gene: TRBV5-6
CDR3aa: CASSLFRAGVNTEAFF

d_gene: -
v_gene: TRBV19
CDR3aa: CASSIGVSFYGYTF

d_gene: -
v_gene: TRBV28
CDR3aa: CASMDRNYGYTF

d_gene: TRBD1
v_gene: TRBV4-3
CDR3aa: CASSQAPGQGGKLFF

d_gene: TRBD2
v_gene: TRBV9
CDR3aa: CASSVAGAGGGETQYF

d_gene: TRBD2
v_gene: TRBV3-1/TRBV3-2
CDR3aa: CASSHLAGGGTDTQYF

d_gene: TRBD2
v_gene: TRBV7-2
CDR3aa: CASSLVTASGRETQYF

d_gene: -
v_gene: TRBV27
CDR3aa: CASSLIGTQGNQPQHF

d_gene: TRBD2
v_gene: TRBV9
CDR3aa: CASSVSGVGSYNEQFF

d_gene: -
v_gene: TRBV15
CDR3aa: CATSRGAGLQPQHF

d_gene: TRBD2
v_gene: TRBV9
CDR3aa: CASSGGTSGSYEQFF

d_gene: TRBD2
v_gene: TRBV30
CDR3aa: CAWSVSSPSGSMNEQYF

d_gene: TRBD2
v_gene: TRBV3-1/TRBV3-2
CDR3aa: CASSQGGRAYEQFF

d_gene: -
v_gene: TRBV5-1
CDR3aa: CASSIGTGLNEKLFF

d_gene: TRBD2
v_gene: TRBV2
CDR3aa: CASGGLGLGEQFF

d_gene: TRBD2
v_gene: TRBV7-2
CDR3aa: CASSSRLAGGHEQYF

d_gene: -
v_gene: TRBV9
CDR3aa: CASSVVEGSAGEQYF

d_gene: TRBD1
v_gene: TRBV29-1
CDR3aa: CSVKDRDTDTQYF

d_gene: -
v_gene: TRBV27
CDR3aa: CASSLSSTFANEQFF

d_gene: TRBD1
v_gene: TRBV30
CDR3aa: CAWTPRRQGFNSPLHF

d_gene: TRBD2
v_gene: TRBV5-8
CDR3aa: CASSSRTSGGEYF

d_gene: -
v_gene: TRBV3-1/TRBV3-2
CDR3aa: CASSQDLRVPSYSPLHF

d_gene: -
v_gene: TRBV30
CDR3aa: CAWSVGHTTDTQYF

d_gene: TRBD1
v_gene: TRBV12-3/TRBV12-4
CDR3aa: CASSLQGARAFF